Each of the 18 T cell receptor beta chains below was sequenced from the same sample in a study of T cell changes during pregnancy in multiple sclerosis. Profiled with immunoSEQ multiplex PCR; TCRdb holds only in-frame clones, not every one. The sample holds about 80,000 clones, around nine tenths seen once. This specimen was CD4+ T cells from peripheral blood mononuclear cells, taken before pregnancy. The receptors stem from a female donor with multiple sclerosis, enrolled in a pregnancy study.

The J gene is TRBJ1-1, the V gene TRBV10-1; D uncertain. The V gene's germline CDR1 is WNHNN and CDR2 SYGVQD (reference sequence). There are 13 residues in the CDR3. Trimming left V 3 bases short and J 1 base short, with 6 bases between. As DNA, the CDR3 is TGCGCCAGCAGTGAACAGTCGAACACTGAAGCTTTCTTT. Translated: CASSEQSNTEAFF.

V gene TRBV19 combines with J gene TRBJ1-5, with D possibly being TRBD1 (6 bases). The CDR3 totals 14 residues. Per the germline V gene, CDR1 is LNHDA and CDR2 is SQIVND (reference sequence). Deletions cut 5 bases from V and 2 bases from J, with 10 bases between. The CDR3 bases are TGTGCCAGTAGTTCCTCAGGGGGCAATCAGCCCCAGCATTTT. This codes for CASSSSGGNQPQHF.

The V call is TRBV9, the J call TRBJ1-4, with 8 bases fitting TRBD1. Germline V gene data show CDR1 as SGDLS and CDR2 as YYNGEE. CDR3 length: 15 residues. V was clipped by 4 bases and J by 5 bases; unmatched bases: 7. The CDR3 nucleotides are TGTGCCAGCAGCCCTGGGACAGGAATAAATGAAAAACTGTTTTTT. It encodes CASSPGTGINEKLFF.

This chain uses TRBV7-8 with TRBJ2-3, with 9 bases aligning to TRBD1. This CDR3 region has 19 residues. With 4 bases clipped from V and 3 bases from J, the junction kept 17 bases outside the gene matches. Germline CDR1 SGHVS, CDR2 FQNEAQ. CDR3: CASSSLLGTGTLKTDTQYF. CDR3 nucleotides: TGTGCCAGCAGCTCCCTCCTTGGGACAGGGACCTTGAAGACAGATACGCAGTATTTT.

This chain links TRBV19 with TRBJ2-3; D gene unclear. The CDR3 runs 13 residues. Germline V lookup: CDR1 LNHDA, CDR2 SQIVND (reference sequence). V was trimmed by 7 bases and J by 2 bases, leaving 10 bases between them. CDR3 in amino acids: CASKGEATDTQYF. The CDR3 coding sequence is TGTGCCAGTAAAGGTGAGGCCACAGATACGCAGTATTTT.

The chain is built from TRBV9 and TRBJ2-7; TRBD1 agrees at 7 bases. The germline V gene has CDR1 SGDLS and CDR2 YYNGEE. J gave up 0 bases and V 6 bases, and 6 bases lay outside the gene matches. The CDR3 loop spans 14 amino acids. CDR3 in amino acids: CASTPGQASYEQYF. The CDR3 DNA reads TGTGCCAGCACCCCCGGACAGGCCTCCTACGAGCAGTACTTC.

The J gene is TRBJ1-1, the V gene TRBV5-4; D possibly corresponds to TRBD1 (5 bases). The CDR3 extends over 14 amino acids. The V and J ends lost 4 bases and 1 base respectively, with 11 bases between them. Per the germline V gene, CDR1 is SGHNT and CDR2 is YYREEE (reference sequence). CDR3 residues: CASSPTGGNTEAFF. The CDR3, as DNA: TGTGCCAGCAGCCCCACCGGGGGGAACACTGAAGCTTTCTTT.

This chain uses TRBV5-4 with TRBJ1-6, with a weak D call TRBD1 (6 bases). Trimming shortened V by 0 bases and J by 5 bases, and 12 bases separated the two germline ends. Germline V CDR1 and CDR2: SGHNT, YYREEE (reference sequence). The CDR3 sequence is 16 residues long. CDR3 nucleotides: TGTGCCAGCAGCTTGGTACCCGGACAGAATAATTCACCCCTCCACTTT. This gives the protein CASSLVPGQNNSPLHF. The full variable domain, with the rest looked up from reference TRBV5-4 and TRBJ1-6, is ETGVTQSPTHLIKTRGQQVTLRCSSQSGHNTVSWYQQALGQGPQFIFQYYREEENGRGNFPPRFSGLQFPNYSSELNVNALELDDSALYLCASSLVPGQNNSPLHFGNGTRLTVT.

The DNA of the CDR3 is TGTGCCATCACCGAAACCGGGACAGGGGGTGAGAGCTACACCTTC. It translates to CAITETGTGGESYTF. The rearrangement uses TRBV10-3 and TRBJ1-2, with 11 bases fitting TRBD1. V was pared by 7 bases and J by 9 bases, with 13 bases of the junction left unmatched. The CDR3 runs 15 residues. Germline V gene data show CDR1 as ENHRY and CDR2 as SYGVKD.

This chain connects TRBV28 to TRBJ1-5; TRBD1 agrees at 10 bases. After removal of 6 bases from V and 2 bases from J, the junction contained 13 bases not matched to a gene. The CDR3 is 18 amino acids. Germline CDR1 reads MDHEN; CDR2 reads SYDVKM. CDR3 residues: CASSSSDRGRRGNQPQHF. Here the CDR3 DNA reads TGTGCCAGCAGCTCATCTGACAGGGGGCGGCGAGGCAATCAGCCCCAGCATTTT. Drawing the rest from reference TRBV28 and TRBJ1-5, the complete variable domain is DVKVTQSSRYLVKRTGEKVFLECVQDMDHENMFWYRQDPGLGLRLIYFSYDVKMKEKGDIPEGYSVSREKKERFSLILESASTNQTSMYLCASSSSDRGRRGNQPQHFGDGTRLSIL.

The chain recombines TRBV5-6 with TRBJ1-2, with D possibly being TRBD1 (6 bases). The CDR3 is made up of 15 amino acids. Between the trimmed V and J ends, which lost 4 bases and 4 bases, there was a span of 17 bases. Germline assignment: CDR1 SGHDT and CDR2 YYEEEE. CDR3 residues: CASSRTGRVGYGYTF. As DNA, the CDR3 is TGTGCCAGCAGCCGTACAGGGAGAGTGGGCTATGGCTACACCTTC. Supplemented by reference TRBV5-6 and TRBJ1-2, the full variable domain reads DAGVTQSPTHLIKTRGQQVTLRCSPKSGHDTVSWYQQALGQGPQFIFQYYEEEERQRGNFPDRFSGHQFPNYSSELNVNALLLGDSALYLCASSRTGRVGYGYTFGSGTRLTVV.

The V gene is TRBV5-6, the J gene TRBJ1-2, with 7 bases lining up with TRBD1. J lost 5 bases, V lost 4 bases, and 5 bases had no gene match. The length of the CDR3 is 13 residues. Per germline, CDR1 SGHDT and CDR2 YYEEEE. CDR3 DNA: TGTGCCAGCAGCCCCGACAGGGATTATGGCTACACCTTC. Encoded protein: CASSPDRDYGYTF. The variable domain in full, with the rest retrieved from reference TRBV5-6 and TRBJ1-2, is DAGVTQSPTHLIKTRGQQVTLRCSPKSGHDTVSWYQQALGQGPQFIFQYYEEEERQRGNFPDRFSGHQFPNYSSELNVNALLLGDSALYLCASSPDRDYGYTFGSGTRLTVV.

The chain couples TRBV28 to TRBJ2-3, with D possibly being TRBD2 (6 bases). The CDR3 sequence is 15 residues long. Trimming left V 5 bases short and J 2 bases short, with 14 bases between. Germline lookup yields CDR1 MDHEN and CDR2 SYDVKM. CDR3 bases: TGTGCCAGCAGTGGGCGGGAAGGATACACAGATACGCAGTATTTT. Its protein product is CASSGREGYTDTQYF.

The CDR3: CASSMGTAGRSMNTEAFF. The CDR3 region has the DNA TGTGCCAGTAGTATGGGTACTGCAGGGAGGTCCATGAACACTGAAGCTTTCTTT. The chain carries TRBV19 and TRBJ1-1; TRBD1 is a possible D gene (5 bases). Germline V CDR1 and CDR2: LNHDA, SQIVND (reference sequence). V was shortened by 3 bases and J by 0 bases, with 20 bases between the two germline ends. The CDR3 totals 18 residues.

This chain links TRBV2 with TRBJ2-7, with 9 nucleotides matching TRBD1. Per the germline V gene, CDR1 is SNHLY and CDR2 is FYNNEI. Trimming removed 8 bases from V and 7 bases from J; junction bases left unmatched: 12. This CDR3 is 14 amino acids long. The CDR3 DNA follows: TGTGCCAGCTCCGGGACAGGGTATCCCTCGGAGCAGTACTTC. Translation gives CASSGTGYPSEQYF.

This sequence joins TRBV19 and TRBJ2-5, with 8 nucleotides matching TRBD2. Trimming took 5 bases from V and 5 from J; bases not matched to a gene: 7. The CDR3 loop spans 14 amino acids. In germline, CDR1 is LNHDA, CDR2 SQIVND (reference sequence). CDR3 region: CASSPRGDGETQYF. CDR3 bases: TGTGCCAGTAGTCCGCGGGGGGACGGGGAGACCCAGTACTTC.

The chain joins TRBV27 to TRBJ2-7, with 8 bases that match TRBD2. The junction had 9 bases not matched to a gene; V was cut back by 8 bases and J by 3 bases. The CDR3 has 14 amino acids. Germline V gene lookup returns CDR1 MNHEY and CDR2 SMNVEV (reference sequence). Here the CDR3 DNA reads TGTGCCAGCCGGCTTCGCGGGACTAGCTACGAGCAGTACTTC. It specifies CASRLRGTSYEQYF.

The V and J genes are TRBV7-9 and TRBJ1-1; a weak D match, TRBD1 (5 bases). Trimming stripped 5 bases from V and 1 base from J, with 14 bases between. The CDR3 spans 15 residues. Germline V gene sequence: CDR1 SEHNR, CDR2 FQNEAQ (reference sequence). CDR3 protein: CASSLPTVRNTEAFF. CDR3 DNA sequence: TGTGCCAGCAGCCTACCGACAGTGAGGAACACTGAAGCTTTCTTT.